This section outlines one T cell receptor (beta chain) sequence together with its context. The antigen remains unidentified. Clones were sequenced by immunoSEQ multiplex PCR, and TCRdb holds only the in-frame ones, with some missing. The table has around 300,000 clones, approximately 86% seen once. Germline-derived CDR1 and CDR2 are SNHLY and FYNNEI. V lost 7 bases and J lost 0, with 13 bases in between. This CDR3 is 15 amino acids long. This entry is derived from a study of cytomegalovirus exposure and HLA in healthy donors. As for the study in general: The approximately 110 validation repertoires and the approximately 690 first-cohort repertoires shared a platform, a later analysis reported.

Whole-study findings and limits: Subsequent analysis found a tendency for first-cohort TCR clusters to co-occur within the 95 to 150 validation repertoires. There were under 200 TCR beta chains listed as cytomegalovirus-associated. Reports showed the classifier diagnosing cytomegalovirus status with high specificity and sensitivity.

Sequencing was carried out using PBMCs. The V call is TRBV2, the J call TRBJ2-4; no clear D gene. The sequence was collected from a woman in her late teens or twenties in good health and CMV-seronegative. The CDR3 nucleotides read TGTGCCAGCACGGGTGAGCGCATAGCCAAAAACATTCAGTACTTC. It codes for CASTGERIAKNIQYF.